The 25 T cell receptor beta chains reported below all come from one sample, sequenced in a study of control samples from healthy donors and cancer patients. The table came from immunoSEQ multiplex PCR; TCRdb's copy has only in-frame clones and leaves some out. The sample holds about 29,000 clones; roughly 87% are singletons and the top ten take about 3.9%. Sequencing input: formalin-fixed, paraffin-embedded tissue. The receptors derive from a female donor with melanoma.

By sample fraction, this clone is medium-sized. CDR3 sequence (DNA): TGTGCCAGCAGTTACGGCGGGTTGGCTTTCTTT. Residues: CASSYGGLAFF. The chain joins TRBV6-2 or TRBV6-3 to TRBJ1-1; D ambiguous. Germline V gene sequence: CDR1 MNHEY, CDR2 SVGEGT. The CDR3 contains 11 residues. The V end was cut by 2 bases, the J end by 11 bases, with 9 bases between.

The chain links TRBV27 to TRBJ1-1, with a weak D call TRBD1 (6 bases). This CDR3 has 14 amino acids. Trimming shortened V by 2 bases and J by 4 bases, and 11 bases separated the two germline ends. CDR1 is MNHEY, CDR2 SMNVEV, per germline (reference sequence). The CDR3 region is CASSLIRGGTEAFF. CDR3 nucleotide sequence: TGTGCCAGCAGTTTAATAAGGGGGGGCACTGAAGCTTTCTTT.

The chain uses TRBV6-5 and TRBJ2-1, with a possible D match to TRBD1 (6 bases). The CDR3 loop spans 14 amino acids. V dropped 6 bases and J dropped 1 base, with 10 bases sitting between them. Germline CDR1 MNHEY, CDR2 SVGAGI. CDR3 DNA: TGTGCCAGCAGCTCAGGGGATTCCTACAATGAGCAGTTCTTC. Protein: CASSSGDSYNEQFF.

This chain uses TRBV27 with TRBJ2-7; TRBD2 matches at 8 bases. Germline V lookup: CDR1 MNHEY, CDR2 SMNVEV (reference sequence). This CDR3 spans 13 amino acids. V shed 5 bases, J shed 6 bases, and the junction held 6 bases outside the gene matches. CDR3 sequence (DNA): TGTGCCAGCAGTCCCCTAGGGACTAGCGAGCAGTACTTC. It is translated as CASSPLGTSEQYF.

The rearrangement joins TRBV11-2 to TRBJ2-2; TRBD2 matches 12 bases. With 1 base clipped from V and 6 bases from J, the junction kept 0 bases outside the gene matches. From germline, CDR1 is SGHAT and CDR2 FQNNGV. The CDR3 spans 15 residues. In DNA form, the CDR3 reads TGTGCCAGCAGCTTAGGACTAGCGGGAGCCGGGGAGCTGTTTTTT. Translating gives CASSLGLAGAGELFF.

This clone was counted a single time. The gene calls are TRBV18 and TRBJ1-5, with 8 positions matching TRBD1. This CDR3 has 14 residues. Per the germline V gene, CDR1 is KGHSH and CDR2 is LQKENI. Trimming cost V 6 bases and J 5 bases; bases outside gene matches: 6. The CDR3 here is CASSRQGADQPQHF. The CDR3 bases are TGTGCCAGCTCGAGGCAGGGGGCTGATCAGCCCCAGCATTTT.

The V gene is TRBV9, the J gene TRBJ1-3; D gene ambiguous. V was pared by 1 base and J by 0 bases, with 11 bases between. The CDR3 is 16 amino acids. In germline, CDR1 is SGDLS, CDR2 YYNGEE. CDR3 DNA sequence: TGTGCCAGCAGCGTAAATCTTCCCGCCTCTGGAAACACCATATATTTT. Amino acid sequence: CASSVNLPASGNTIYF.

The CDR3 DNA is TGTGCCAGCGCTAGCGGGACGAGCTCCTACAATGAGCAGTTCTTC. It yields the protein CASASGTSSYNEQFF. The chain has TRBV27 and TRBJ2-1; 9 positions match TRBD2. Germline V gene sequence: CDR1 MNHEY, CDR2 SMNVEV (reference sequence). Germline trimming cut 8 bases from V and 0 bases from J; bases unmatched to any gene: 5. The CDR3 covers 15 residues.

This chain links TRBV7-8 with TRBJ1-5; 8 bases map to TRBD1. The CDR3 extends over 16 amino acids. J gave up 6 bases and V 5 bases, and 12 bases lay outside the gene matches. The germline gives CDR1 SGHVS, CDR2 FQNEAQ. For the CDR3, the DNA is TGTGCCAGCAGCCTATACGACAGGGGAGTGGGTCAGCCCCAGCATTTT. This codes for CASSLYDRGVGQPQHF.

This clone was recorded only once. V is TRBV9 and J is TRBJ2-1; D call uncertain. Germline CDR1 reads SGDLS; CDR2 reads YYNGEE. The CDR3 extends over 17 amino acids. V gave up 4 bases and J gave up 0 bases, with 17 bases separating them. The CDR3 sequence: CASSTSGVYSSYNEQFF. The CDR3 DNA sequence: TGTGCCAGCAGCACCTCCGGAGTCTACAGCTCCTACAATGAGCAGTTCTTC. The variable domain in full, completed from reference TRBV9 and TRBJ2-1, reads DSGVTQTPKHLITATGQRVTLRCSPRSGDLSVYWYQQSLDQGLQFLIQYYNGEERAKGNILERFSAQQFPDLHSELNLSSLELGDSALYFCASSTSGVYSSYNEQFFGPGTRLTVL.

The J gene is TRBJ2-1, the V gene TRBV29-1; possibly TRBD2 for D (6 bases). Trimming removed 6 bases at V and 6 bases at J, with 15 bases between. This CDR3 is 13 amino acids long. The germline V gene has CDR1 SQVTM and CDR2 ANQGSEA. The DNA of the CDR3 is TGCAGCGTAGCAAGACGGGAGCGCAATGAGCAGTTCTTC. It translates to CSVARRERNEQFF.

The rearrangement uses TRBV6-5 and TRBJ2-7; unclear D gene. This CDR3 comprises 14 residues. The germline gives CDR1 MNHEY, CDR2 SVGAGI. The V gene lost 7 bases and the J gene lost 0 bases, with 13 bases spanning the gap. The CDR3 DNA follows: TGTGCCAGCATACGAGGCGCAGGCTCCTACGAGCAGTACTTC. Protein: CASIRGAGSYEQYF.

This chain joins TRBV2 and TRBJ1-1; the D is unclear. The germline V gene has CDR1 SNHLY and CDR2 FYNNEI. The CDR3 has 12 amino acids. Trimming left V 8 bases short and J 0 bases short, with 7 bases between. CDR3 coding DNA: TGTGCCAGCGCCATCATGAACACTGAAGCTTTCTTT. This sequence encodes CASAIMNTEAFF.

This clone occurred once. The chain combines TRBV4-2 with TRBJ2-3, with TRBD2 identical over 13 bases. The J segment lost 1 base and the V segment lost 5 bases, leaving 3 bases of the junction unmatched. The germline CDR1 and CDR2 sequences are LGHNA and YNFKEQ. This CDR3 contains 16 residues. CDR3 amino acids: CASSDTSGRGTDTQYF. Written as DNA, the CDR3 is TGTGCCAGCAGCGACACTAGCGGGAGGGGCACAGATACGCAGTATTTT.

The chain carries TRBV3-1 (or the pseudogene TRBV3-2) and TRBJ2-5; D unclear. Trimming took 0 bases from V and 4 from J, leaving 12 bases between them. The germline gives CDR1 LGHDT, CDR2 YNNKEL (reference sequence). The CDR3 runs to 15 residues. This chain's CDR3 is CASSQDGPWGETQYF. The CDR3 coding sequence is TGTGCCAGCAGCCAAGATGGTCCGTGGGGAGAGACCCAGTACTTC.

This clone was observed a handful of times. As DNA, the CDR3 is TGTGCCAGCTCACACTCGCCCGGAGGGACAGGGAGGGATGAGCAGTTCTTC. Translated: CASSHSPGGTGRDEQFF. J is TRBJ2-1 and V is TRBV18; 9 nucleotides match TRBD1. V was pared by 4 bases and J by 8 bases, with 15 bases of the junction left unmatched. CDR3 length: 17 residues. Germline CDR1 is KGHSH and CDR2 is LQKENI. Combining the CDR3 with reference TRBV18 and TRBJ2-1 gives the whole variable domain NAGVMQNPRHLVRRRGQEARLRCSPMKGHSHVYWYRQLPEEGLKFMVYLQKENIIDESGMPKERFSAEFPKEGPSILRIQQVVRGDSAAYFCASSHSPGGTGRDEQFFGPGTRLTVL.

The chain links TRBV7-3 to TRBJ2-2; 9 nucleotides line up with TRBD2. This CDR3 region has 16 residues. Germline loops: CDR1 SGHTA, CDR2 FQGTGA. Losses at the gene ends were 5 bases for V and 2 bases for J; bases not matched to a gene: 6. CDR3 protein: CASSASSGANTGELFF. The DNA of the CDR3 is TGTGCCAGCAGCGCCTCTAGCGGGGCAAACACCGGGGAGCTGTTTTTT.

V usage is TRBV19 and J usage is TRBJ1-5; 7 positions agree with TRBD1. The V gene's germline CDR1 is LNHDA and CDR2 SQIVND (reference sequence). Losses at the gene ends were 6 bases for V and 1 base for J; bases not matched to a gene: 9. CDR3 size: 16 residues. The CDR3 reads CASRDPGTVSNQPQHF. Here the CDR3 DNA reads TGTGCCAGTAGAGACCCGGGGACAGTAAGCAATCAGCCCCAGCATTTT.

The sample holds a few counts of this clone. The CDR3 DNA reads TGTGCCAGTACCCTAGACCGGGCCGTCAACACTGAAGCTTTCTTT. Protein sequence: CASTLDRAVNTEAFF. The chain recombines TRBV19 with TRBJ1-1; no clear D. The CDR3 runs to 15 residues. V shed 7 bases and J shed 2 bases, with 17 bases lying between them. The germline gives CDR1 LNHDA, CDR2 SQIVND (reference sequence).

The J gene is TRBJ1-2, the V gene TRBV7-3, with TRBD1 matching over 8 bases. This CDR3 is 13 amino acids long. V trimming: 5 bases; J trimming: 8 bases; junction bases outside the gene matches: 7. CDR1 and CDR2 from the germline V gene are SGHTA and FQGTGA. In DNA form, the CDR3 reads TGTGCCAGCAGCCTGGACAGGGATGGAGGCTACACCTTC. Translated: CASSLDRDGGYTF. The entire variable domain, with the rest obtained from reference TRBV7-3 and TRBJ1-2, is as follows: GAGVSQTPSNKVTEKGKYVELRCDPISGHTALYWYRQSLGQGPEFLIYFQGTGAADDSGLPNDRFFAVRPEGSVSTLKIQRTERGDSAVYLCASSLDRDGGYTFGSGTRLTVV.

This rearrangement joins TRBV2 to TRBJ2-3, with 9 positions matching TRBD2. Losses at the gene ends were 6 bases for V and 3 bases for J; bases not matched to a gene: 7. Germline V gene lookup returns CDR1 SNHLY and CDR2 FYNNEI. CDR3 length: 15 residues. The CDR3 reads CASSLLAGFTDTQYF. CDR3 nucleotide sequence: TGTGCCAGCAGCCTCCTAGCGGGATTTACAGATACGCAGTATTTT.

The CDR3: CASSKPLGASEAFF. The CDR3 DNA sequence: TGTGCCAGCAGTAAACCTCTGGGGGCTAGTGAAGCTTTCTTT. V and J are TRBV6-5 and TRBJ1-1; tentative D call: TRBD1 (6 bases). CDR1 MNHEY and CDR2 SVGAGI come from the germline V gene. The CDR3 contains 14 residues. V lost 5 bases and J 7 bases, leaving 17 bases between the germline ends.

This chain connects TRBV7-2 to TRBJ1-5; D is perhaps TRBD1 (5 bases). Trimming removed 5 bases at V and 7 bases at J, with 15 bases between. CDR3 length: 14 residues. Per the germline V gene, CDR1 is SGHTA and CDR2 is FQGNSA. This CDR3 is CASSIYSGDQPQHF. CDR3 coding DNA: TGTGCCAGCAGCATATATTCGGGGGACCAGCCCCAGCATTTT.

The CDR3 is CASSETGFNEQFF. The CDR3 bases are TGTGCCAGCAGTGAAACGGGATTCAATGAGCAGTTCTTC. The chain combines TRBV6-1 with TRBJ2-1; possible D gene TRBD2, 5 bases. The V and J ends lost 2 bases and 6 bases respectively, with 8 bases between them. This CDR3 comprises 13 residues. Germline lookup yields CDR1 MNHNS and CDR2 SASEGT.

The J gene is TRBJ1-1, the V gene TRBV12-2. TRBV12-2 corresponds to a pseudogene. This CDR3 contains 16 residues. CDR3 protein: CASRLSDGEGNTEAFF. Here the CDR3 DNA reads TGTGCAAGTCGCTTATCTGACGGGGAGGGGAACACTGAAGCTTTCTTT.